This entry features one T cell receptor beta chain sequence. The sample belongs to a study of T cells in localized non-small cell lung cancer. Sequencing was performed with immunoSEQ multiplex PCR; in TCRdb, only in-frame clones are kept and a portion is missing. The repertoire consists of over 30,000 clones, with roughly three quarters occurring once and the leading ten covering roughly 31%. The CDR3 sequence is 14 residues long. The germline V gene has CDR1 KGHSH and CDR2 LQKENI. Trimming removed 0 bases at V and 4 bases at J, with 7 bases between. The TCR sequence derives from a male donor at least 60 years old with stage II squamous cell lung carcinoma. Sequences were derived from peripheral blood, sampled before any cancer treatment. The chain links TRBV18 to TRBJ1-5, with no clear D. CDR3 protein: CASSPPTPNQPQHF. DNA of the CDR3: TGTGCCAGCTCACCACCAACCCCGAATCAGCCCCAGCATTTT.